This T cell receptor beta chain was sequenced for a study of PD-L1 blockade in urothelial cancer (dated by TCRdb to 2016 to 2017). Looking at the study overall: Therapy was started at some point between 2014 and 2016 for all patients, and atezolizumab 1,200 mg was administered intravenously every 3 weeks. Pretreatment blood TCR-seq was available for fewer than 30 patients, at least one posttreatment blood collection was obtained for about 24 patients, and tumor TCR-seq was available for about 24 patients. Durable clinical benefit was defined as progression-free survival longer than 6 months, and TCR features were also tested against progression-free and overall survival. Somatic, immune and clinical correlates of response to PD-L1 blockade with atezolizumab in urothelial cancer were the focus of an exploratory multi-omic analysis. About 85% of the roughly 29 patients were identified as males with urothelial cancer of bladder origin, and a prior smoking history was reported by 18 of 29 patients. An ECOG performance status of 0 or 1 was recorded for the patients, and 0 to 3 prior chemotherapy regimens had been received by the patients. Blood samples were analyzed at 3 weeks after treatment start (second dose) and at 6 weeks after treatment start. In the same patients who had TCR sequencing, pretreatment tumors also underwent whole exome sequencing and RNA sequencing. Pretreatment tumor samples, along with matched peripheral blood serially collected before and after atezolizumab treatment, were subjected to TCR sequencing. A median of about 140,000 T cells and approximately 83,000 unique TCRs was obtained from blood samples, and a median clonality of roughly 0.08 was observed. Under ten patients reached durable clinical benefit, while 20 patients did not.

Interpreted using the paper, the time point label stands for: peripheral blood 6 weeks after treatment start. A total of under 35 patients with locally advanced or metastatic urothelial carcinoma, treated at Memorial Sloan Kettering on a trial protocol, made up the cohort. Peripheral blood mononuclear cells were collected pretreatment and during treatment, with between 1 and 8 total time points per patient. The Qiagen DNeasy Blood extraction kit was used to purify genomic DNA from total PBMCs and tumor samples. Collected pretreatment and during treatment, PBMCs were isolated and stored as previously described. Summary of the overall study and its limitations: Because the sample size was small (n = 29) and many of the analyses were exploratory, the results are meant to be hypothesis-generating. A pretreatment peripheral blood TCR clonality below the median was linked to improved progression-free and overall survival. At 3 weeks after the start of treatment, tumor-associated TCR clones in peripheral blood had expanded more in patients with durable benefit (n ≈ 22, p = 0.022).

Comment on this clone: Its cognate antigen has yet to be identified. Within one base of it there is no much larger clone, and no base qualities were kept.

The CDR3 numbers 16 residues from cysteine through phenylalanine. Only the CDR3 region is kept as DNA, spanning 48 bases read in frame from base 1. Trimming leaves V shorter by 5 bases and J shorter by 6 bases, with the junction holding 10 bases beyond the gene matches. From a lookup of the germline V gene (reference sequence), CDR1 and CDR2 are SSHAT and FNYEAQ. Synthetic TCR analog templates were spiked into each PCR so that absolute template abundance could be estimated from read counts. Using the immunoSEQ assay, TCRbeta CDR3 regions were amplified from genomic DNA with bias-controlled V and J gene primers. Rearranged TCRbeta segments were sequenced at approximately 20X coverage. In the original analysis: Sequencing errors were corrected by clustering, and CDR3s were annotated against IMGT so that V, D and J genes could be assigned. Downstream analyses used only productive TCRbeta rearrangements and left out out-of-frame or stop-codon sequences. Clonality was calculated as one minus the Shannon entropy normalized by the log of the number of unique productive sequences. Clones differing between time points or between blood and tumor were identified by Fisher's exact test with Benjamini-Hochberg correction at adjusted p below 0.01. Sourced from immuneACCESS, this table was stored by TCRdb with only in-frame sequences that have V and J called. A share of the clones is absent; for the studies checked, an unresolved V gene accounts for under half, and the remainder has no known explanation. The V and J calls and the clone size are those of that table, but D and trimming were determined from the DNA. The sample records 50,000 to 55,000 clones, about 88% of which are singletons. Under 2.5% of the sample comes from the top ten.

The receptor's source is a man in his 60s with urothelial cancer. Material: PBMCs, obtained around atezolizumab (anti-PD-L1) treatment. The chain links TRBV7-7 with TRBJ2-2; 9 nucleotides in the junction match TRBD1. The nucleotides read TGTGCCAGCAGCACCGGTCCCGGGACAGGGCCCGGGGAGCTGTTTTTT. Translated, it reads CASSTGPGTGPGELFF. With the rest looked up from the reference TRBV7-7 and TRBJ2-2 genes rather than sequenced, the full variable domain is GAGVSQSPRYKVTKRGQDVTLRCDPISSHATLYWYQQALGQGPEFLTYFNYEAQPDKSGLPSDRFSAERPEGSISTLTIQRTEQRDSAMYRCASSTGPGTGPGELFFGEGSRLTVL.